Presented here are 21 T cell receptor beta chains from one specimen sequenced in a study of CD8 T cells in Susac syndrome. Random hexamers served to reverse transcribe about 0.45 to 1 ug RNA. TCRdb reprocessed the immunoSEQ multiplex PCR reads via MiXCR and lists one record per CDR3 protein. The table records some 210,000 distinct CDR3 sequences, about 94% of them present only once. Sequencing was done on a sample of CD4+ T cells from PBMCs. Receptor source: a human donor with Susac syndrome.

This clonotype was seen a few times. The rearrangement uses TRBV29-1 and TRBJ2-7; 8 bases line up with TRBD1. V trimming: 7 bases; J trimming: 3 bases; junction bases outside the gene matches: 8. The CDR3 contains 13 residues. Germline V gene data show CDR1 as SQVTM and CDR2 as ANQGSEA. CDR3 nucleotide sequence: TGCAGCGCAGGGACAGGATTAAACTACGAGCAGTACTTC. Translation: CSAGTGLNYEQYF.

This chain joins TRBV5-1 and TRBJ1-5; D is undetermined. V was shortened by 7 bases and J by 5 bases, with 13 bases between the two germline ends. Germline lookup yields CDR1 SGHRS and CDR2 YFSETQ. This CDR3 is 13 amino acids long. CDR3 sequence: CASRRDEDQPQHF. CDR3 DNA: TGCGCCAGCCGGCGGGATGAGGATCAGCCCCAGCATTTT.

The genes are TRBV7-3 and TRBJ2-7, with TRBD1 identical over 7 bases. The CDR3 extends over 17 amino acids. Germline V gene sequence: CDR1 SGHTA, CDR2 FQGTGA. The V and J ends lost 10 bases and 3 bases, in that order; junction bases with no gene match: 21. This CDR3 is CAIALVRIRGYRYEQYF. The CDR3 nucleotides read TGTGCCATTGCGCTGGTAAGGATCAGGGGGTACCGCTACGAGCAGTACTTC.

The V gene is TRBV30, the J gene TRBJ2-1; D remains ambiguous. The germline CDR1 and CDR2 sequences are GTSNPN and SVGIG (reference sequence). There are 13 residues in the CDR3. Trimming stripped 1 base from V and 2 bases from J, with 6 bases between. The chain's CDR3 is CAWSAFPYNEQFF. DNA of the CDR3: TGTGCCTGGAGTGCCTTTCCCTACAATGAGCAGTTCTTC.

This rearrangement joins TRBV7-2 to TRBJ2-1; the match to TRBD2 covers 11 bases. The V gene's germline CDR1 is SGHTA and CDR2 FQGNSA. This CDR3 contains 15 residues. Unmatched junction bases numbered 7, after V lost 2 bases and J lost 10 bases. In DNA form, the CDR3 reads TGTGCCAGCAGCTTAAATCGCGGGACTAGCGGCGAGCAGTTCTTC. It yields the protein CASSLNRGTSGEQFF.

The chain has TRBV5-4 and TRBJ1-1; 8 positions match TRBD1. Germline CDR1 and CDR2: SGHNT and YYREEE (reference sequence). The V and J ends lost 4 bases and 6 bases, in that order; junction bases with no gene match: 11. This CDR3 has 15 amino acids. The CDR3 sequence is CASSQQTGVGSEAFF. CDR3 nucleotide sequence: TGTGCCAGCAGCCAACAGACAGGGGTAGGGTCTGAAGCTTTCTTT.

The chain uses TRBV29-1 and TRBJ2-7; D is unresolved. With 1 base removed from V and 5 bases from J, the gap between germline ends came to 6 bases. Germline-derived CDR1 and CDR2 are SQVTM and ANQGSEA. The CDR3 has 11 residues. CDR3 DNA: TGCAGCGTTGAAGTCGGACACGAGCAGTACTTC. It translates to CSVEVGHEQYF.

The chain combines TRBV4-2 with TRBJ1-2, with D perhaps TRBD1 (6 bases). In germline, CDR1 is LGHNA, CDR2 YNFKEQ. The length of the CDR3 is 16 residues. V was trimmed by 4 bases and J by 6 bases, leaving 21 bases between them. The CDR3 DNA reads TGTGCCAGCAGCCGGACGGATACAGGGAGAGGGAATGGCTACACCTTC. Its protein is CASSRTDTGRGNGYTF.

The V and J genes are TRBV30 and TRBJ1-6; D is unresolved. The CDR3 loop spans 15 amino acids. V lost 0 bases to trimming and J lost 8 bases, with 14 bases between them. The germline gives CDR1 GTSNPN, CDR2 SVGIG (reference sequence). CDR3 coding DNA: TGTGCCTGGAGTGTCGGACGGCCGCAGGATTCACCCCTCCACTTT. This gives the protein CAWSVGRPQDSPLHF.

V gene TRBV28 combines with J gene TRBJ2-1; D remains unclear. V shed 6 bases and J shed 7 bases, with 16 bases lying between them. Germline loops: CDR1 MDHEN, CDR2 SYDVKM. This CDR3 is built from 14 residues. CDR3 DNA sequence: TGTGCCAGCAGGGCACGAAAAGTTGAGAATGAGCAGTTCTTC. This encodes CASRARKVENEQFF.

The chain joins TRBV30 to TRBJ2-1; D may be TRBD1 (5 bases). The CDR3 length is 14 residues. The germline CDR1 and CDR2 sequences are GTSNPN and SVGIG (reference sequence). Deletions cut 3 bases from V and 5 bases from J, with 14 bases between. The CDR3 loop reads CAWSAASGNNEQFF. The CDR3 region has the DNA TGTGCCTGGAGCGCCGCGTCAGGGAACAATGAGCAGTTCTTC.

CDR3 region: CASSPGRGGYNEQFF. The CDR3 DNA follows: TGTGCCAGCAGCCCGGGACGGGGGGGATACAATGAGCAGTTCTTC. The V and J genes are TRBV7-3 and TRBJ2-1; 8 bases agree with TRBD2. Germline assignment: CDR1 SGHTA and CDR2 FQGTGA. J was trimmed by 4 bases and V by 5 bases; bases with no gene match: 7. The CDR3 extends over 15 amino acids.

The rearrangement uses TRBV7-2 and TRBJ1-1; D is uncertain. Trimming shortened V by 5 bases and J by 2 bases, and 12 bases separated the two germline ends. The CDR3 consists of 14 residues. Germline values: CDR1 SGHTA, CDR2 FQGNSA. DNA for the CDR3: TGTGCCAGCAGCCGGTCGAAGGGAAACACTGAAGCTTTCTTT. As protein: CASSRSKGNTEAFF.

The genes are TRBV7-3 and TRBJ2-2, with TRBD2 identical over 9 bases. Germline lookup yields CDR1 SGHTA and CDR2 FQGTGA. J was trimmed by 6 bases and V by 1 base; bases with no gene match: 9. This CDR3 contains 17 residues. The DNA for the CDR3 is TGTGCCAGCAGCTTAAGCCGGGGTAGCGGGGGAGCCGGGGAGCTGTTTTTT. Protein sequence: CASSLSRGSGGAGELFF.

This chain connects TRBV25-1 to TRBJ2-7, with D possibly matching TRBD1 (6 bases). From germline, CDR1 is MGHDK and CDR2 SYGVNS. The CDR3 is made up of 13 amino acids. The V and J ends lost 9 bases and 5 bases respectively, with 17 bases between them. CDR3 coding DNA: TGTGCCAGTAAATTTCAGGGGTCCGACGAGCAGTACTTC. Translation gives CASKFQGSDEQYF.

Only one count was recorded for this clonotype. V gene TRBV20-1 combines with J gene TRBJ1-2; D not certain. This CDR3 spans 14 amino acids. Germline CDR1 and CDR2: DFQATT and SNEGSKA (reference sequence). Deletions cut 5 bases from V and 6 bases from J, with 19 bases between. CDR3 in amino acids: CSASRGGPSDGYTF. The CDR3 nucleotides read TGCAGTGCTTCCCGAGGAGGGCCCTCGGATGGCTACACCTTC.

The chain recombines TRBV30 with TRBJ1-3; D unclear. CDR3 length equals 14 residues. Germline assignment: CDR1 GTSNPN and CDR2 SVGIG (reference sequence). V was clipped by 2 bases and J by 9 bases, with 17 bases between them. The CDR3 DNA sequence: TGTGCCTGGAGTCCGCCCGGGTTTGAGGGCACCATATATTTT. This translates into CAWSPPGFEGTIYF.

The chain employs TRBV6-2 or TRBV6-3 and TRBJ2-7, with TRBD1 identical over 7 bases. The CDR3 length is 13 residues. The V gene end was trimmed by 10 bases and the J gene end by 2 bases; junction bases not matched to a gene: 8. Germline-derived CDR1 and CDR2 are MNHEY and SVGEGT. CDR3 protein: CAISGTVTYEQYF. In DNA, the CDR3 is TGTGCCATTTCCGGGACAGTAACCTACGAGCAGTACTTC.

The V gene is TRBV29-1, the J gene TRBJ2-3; possibly TRBD1 or TRBD2 for D (6 bases each). Trimming removed 6 bases at V and 3 bases at J, with 7 bases between. The CDR3 is 11 residues long. CDR1 is SQVTM, CDR2 ANQGSEA, per germline. The chain's CDR3 is CSVGGTDTQYF. The CDR3 nucleotides read TGCAGCGTAGGGGGGACAGATACGCAGTATTTT.

The rearrangement uses TRBV12-3 or TRBV12-4 and TRBJ2-4; TRBD1 matches at 9 bases. Trimming took 7 bases from V and 8 from J; bases not matched to a gene: 9. This CDR3 has 14 residues. CDR3 sequence (DNA): TGTGCCAGCACCTCGACAGGGGGTAGGGACATTCAGTACTTC. Its translation is CASTSTGGRDIQYF.

The V call is TRBV15, the J call TRBJ1-1; D is ambiguous. The CDR3 is 15 amino acids. Germline assignment: CDR1 LNHNV and CDR2 YYDKDF (reference sequence). V was pared by 0 bases and J by 4 bases, with 12 bases between. The CDR3 region has the DNA TGTGCCACCAGCAGAGATTACGAGTTGGGCACTGAAGCTTTCTTT. This sequence encodes CATSRDYELGTEAFF.